The next 30 T cell receptor beta chains were all read from a single sample in a study of shared clonotypes between healthy human individuals. TCRdb keeps only in-frame clones here, not all; method: immunoSEQ multiplex PCR. Among about 1 million clones listed, 60% to 80% were seen once. Sequenced: memory CD4+ T cells sorted from blood. Indicated subset: CD45RA-negative fraction. Every receptor here comes from a man aged 18 to 30 in good health.

The chain uses TRBV10-3 and TRBJ1-6, with 9 bases matching TRBD1. The germline V gene encodes CDR1 ENHRY and CDR2 SYGVKD. The V segment lost 6 bases and the J segment 5 bases; nucleotides outside the gene matches: 2. CDR3 length: 14 residues. DNA for the CDR3: TGTGCCATCAGACAGGGGGCAAATAATTCACCCCTCCACTTT. It codes for CAIRQGANNSPLHF.

This CDR3 is CASSQATSGFAAKNIQYF. CDR3 DNA sequence: TGCGCCAGCAGCCAGGCCACTAGCGGTTTTGCAGCCAAAAACATTCAGTACTTC. The chain has TRBV4-1 and TRBJ2-4, with 8 bases lining up with TRBD2. The CDR3 totals 18 residues. Germline values: CDR1 MGHRA, CDR2 YSYEKL. J was trimmed by 0 bases and V by 3 bases; bases with no gene match: 10.

This chain joins TRBV7-8 and TRBJ2-3, with 14 bases matching TRBD2. Per the germline V gene, CDR1 is SGHVS and CDR2 is FQNEAQ. This CDR3 spans 15 amino acids. J gave up 3 bases and V 5 bases, and 1 base lay outside the gene matches. CDR3 amino acids: CASSGTSGRTDTQYF. The CDR3 bases are TGTGCCAGCAGCGGGACTAGCGGGAGAACAGATACGCAGTATTTT.

As concerns this clone: A much larger clonotype is one base distant, so this may be a read error. The J gene is TRBJ2-2, the V gene TRBV30; no clear D gene. This CDR3 contains 12 residues. Germline V gene data show CDR1 as GTSNPN and CDR2 as SVGIG (reference sequence). The V end lost 3 bases, the J end lost 1 base, and 3 bases lay between the germline ends. CDR3 sequence (DNA): TGTGCCTGGAGGGGGAACACCGGGGAGCTGTTTTTT. Its protein is CAWRGNTGELFF.

V and J are TRBV5-1 and TRBJ2-3; D assignment may be TRBD1 or TRBD2 (6 bases each). Germline V lookup: CDR1 SGHRS, CDR2 YFSETQ. This CDR3 contains 14 residues. The V gene lost 5 bases and the J gene lost 3 bases, with 13 bases spanning the gap. CDR3 residues: CASRGGPTTDTQYF. The CDR3 coding sequence is TGCGCCAGCAGGGGGGGCCCGACGACAGATACGCAGTATTTT.

The CDR3 region has the DNA TGTGCCAGCAGGGGGATCTCTGGGGCCAACGTCCTGACTTTC. It codes for CASRGISGANVLTF. The V call is TRBV25-1, the J call TRBJ2-6; unclear D gene. The CDR3 extends over 14 amino acids. The ends were cut back, 6 bases at V and 0 bases at J, with 6 bases in the middle. The V gene's germline CDR1 is MGHDK and CDR2 SYGVNS.

The V call is TRBV7-3, the J call TRBJ2-1; TRBD2 matches at 10 bases. The CDR3 loop spans 15 amino acids. Per the germline V gene, CDR1 is SGHTA and CDR2 is FQGTGA. V trimming: 5 bases; J trimming: 7 bases; junction bases outside the gene matches: 8. This CDR3 reads CASSALAGGGNEQFF. CDR3 bases: TGTGCCAGCAGCGCCTTAGCGGGGGGTGGTAATGAGCAGTTCTTC.

Notes on this clone: At the DNA level, this CDR3 is encoded by other sequences in the same sample as well. The rearrangement links TRBV29-1 to TRBJ1-1; TRBD1 agrees at 7 bases. CDR3 size: 11 residues. Germline trimming cut 7 bases from V and 4 bases from J; bases unmatched to any gene: 3. Germline-derived CDR1 and CDR2 are SQVTM and ANQGSEA. CDR3 in amino acids: CSAYRGTEAFF. CDR3 bases: TGCAGCGCCTACAGGGGCACTGAAGCTTTCTTT.

This chain links TRBV2 with TRBJ1-2; TRBD1 aligns across 8 bases. After removal of 7 bases from V and 5 bases from J, the junction contained 12 bases not matched to a gene. Germline values: CDR1 SNHLY, CDR2 FYNNEI. The CDR3 loop spans 15 amino acids. Written as DNA, the CDR3 is TGTGCCAGCATCAGGACAGGGTCACACTCTTATGGCTACACCTTC. This encodes CASIRTGSHSYGYTF.

The chain is built from TRBV5-4 and TRBJ2-5, with D possibly TRBD2 on 6 matching bases. The CDR3 runs 15 residues. CDR1 and CDR2 from the germline V gene are SGHNT and YYREEE (reference sequence). Deletions cut 4 bases from V and 5 bases from J, with 18 bases between. CDR3 sequence reads: CASSRTGTSEETQYF. In nucleotides, the CDR3 is TGTGCCAGCAGCCGCACCGGGACTTCGGAGGAGACCCAGTACTTC.

This chain uses TRBV5-1 with TRBJ1-2; D gene unclear. The V and J ends lost 0 bases and 8 bases respectively, with 8 bases between them. This CDR3 is 12 amino acids long. The V gene's germline CDR1 is SGHRS and CDR2 YFSETQ. The CDR3 bases are TGCGCCAGCAGCTTGGGAGTATCCGGCTACACCTTC. This encodes CASSLGVSGYTF.

V usage is TRBV27 and J usage is TRBJ1-1; 8 nucleotides line up with TRBD1. V trimming: 2 bases; J trimming: 1 base; junction bases outside the gene matches: 6. CDR3 length: 16 amino acids. Germline CDR1 and CDR2: MNHEY and SMNVEV (reference sequence). The CDR3 sequence is CASSLRTGRRNTEAFF. The CDR3 DNA follows: TGTGCCAGCAGTTTAAGGACAGGGCGGAGGAACACTGAAGCTTTCTTT.

The J gene is TRBJ2-7, the V gene TRBV18; TRBD1 agrees at 10 bases. V lost 4 bases to trimming and J lost 7 bases; unmatched junction nucleotides: 7. Germline assignment: CDR1 KGHSH and CDR2 LQKENI. The CDR3 totals 14 residues. The CDR3 coding sequence is TGTGCCAGCTCACAGGGACAGGGGTCTCGGGAGCAGTACTTC. Residues: CASSQGQGSREQYF.

Regarding this clone: A junction end diverges from the germline sequence, so it may reflect a read error. The CDR3 nucleotides read TGTGTCTGGAGTGGGGGAGGGCTGGATCAGCCCCAGCATTTT. Its protein is CVWSGGGLDQPQHF. The rearrangement joins TRBV30 to TRBJ1-5; D perhaps matches TRBD1 (5 bases). The V gene's germline CDR1 is GTSNPN and CDR2 SVGIG (reference sequence). The CDR3 runs to 14 residues.

About this clone itself: Only one base separates this from a far larger clonotype, so it likely reflects a read error. This specimen includes other DNA sequences encoding the same CDR3. The chain combines TRBV30 with TRBJ2-1, with 9 bases matching TRBD2. The V and J ends lost 2 bases and 7 bases, in that order; junction bases with no gene match: 6. The length of the CDR3 is 14 residues. CDR1 and CDR2 from the germline V gene are GTSNPN and SVGIG (reference sequence). This chain's CDR3 is CAWSSGLASNEQFF. The CDR3 DNA follows: TGTGCCTGGAGTTCAGGACTAGCGAGTAATGAGCAGTTCTTC.

V is TRBV18 and J is TRBJ2-1, with D perhaps matching TRBD2 (6 bases). Germline CDR1 and CDR2: KGHSH and LQKENI. This CDR3 region has 14 residues. Trimming cost V 2 bases and J 8 bases, with 13 bases left between them. CDR3 loop: CASSPREAVDEQFF. The CDR3 DNA sequence: TGTGCCAGCTCACCAAGGGAGGCTGTGGATGAGCAGTTCTTC.

The V and J genes are TRBV19 and TRBJ2-1; D unclear. V gave up 10 bases and J gave up 6 bases, with 16 bases separating them. Looked up from germline, CDR1 is LNHDA and CDR2 is SQIVND (reference sequence). The CDR3 is made up of 13 amino acids. The CDR3 coding sequence is TGTGCCATATCCGGGTCAATCGGCAATGAGCAGTTCTTC. It translates to CAISGSIGNEQFF. Supplemented by reference TRBV19 and TRBJ2-1, the full variable domain reads DGGITQSPKYLFRKEGQNVTLSCEQNLNHDAMYWYRQDPGQGLRLIYYSQIVNDFQKGDIAEGYSVSREKKESFPLTVTSAQKNPTAFYLCAISGSIGNEQFFGPGTRLTVL.

V usage is TRBV5-1 and J usage is TRBJ1-2, with TRBD1 matching over 9 bases. Germline V gene sequence: CDR1 SGHRS, CDR2 YFSETQ. The V segment lost 0 bases and the J segment 6 bases; nucleotides outside the gene matches: 6. The CDR3 length is 15 residues. The chain's CDR3 is CASSLVQGARDGYTF. CDR3 in DNA: TGCGCCAGCAGCTTGGTACAGGGGGCGCGGGATGGCTACACCTTC.

The genes are TRBV4-3 and TRBJ2-1, with 11 bases fitting TRBD2. CDR3 size: 16 residues. V dropped 1 base and J dropped 6; count of bases not matched to a gene: 5. In germline, CDR1 is LGHNA, CDR2 YSLEER. Here the CDR3 reads CASSQVGTSGTNEQFF. CDR3 nucleotides: TGCGCCAGCAGCCAAGTCGGGACTAGCGGAACCAATGAGCAGTTCTTC.

This clone is a singleton in its sample. V gene TRBV28 combines with J gene TRBJ1-1; D possibly corresponds to TRBD1 (5 bases). The CDR3 contains 14 residues. Germline CDR1 MDHEN, CDR2 SYDVKM. V was pared by 7 bases and J by 1 base, with 13 bases between. This CDR3 reads CASILGGGNTEAFF. The CDR3 nucleotides are TGTGCCAGCATTCTGGGCGGGGGGAACACTGAAGCTTTCTTT.

A note on this clone: This sample also contains other DNA sequences that code for the same CDR3. This chain connects TRBV5-1 to TRBJ2-5, with a possible D match to TRBD1 (5 bases). The CDR3 runs 13 residues. Germline loops: CDR1 SGHRS, CDR2 YFSETQ. Trimming shortened V by 0 bases and J by 3 bases, and 6 bases separated the two germline ends. The CDR3 nucleotides read TGCGCCAGCAGCTTGGCAGGGAAAGAGACCCAGTACTTC. It encodes CASSLAGKETQYF.

This clone was detected only a few times. Other DNA sequences in the same sample also yield this CDR3. The J gene is TRBJ2-5, the V gene TRBV9; D uncertain. Germline loops: CDR1 SGDLS, CDR2 YYNGEE. Trimming removed 0 bases from V and 2 bases from J, with 8 bases in between. The CDR3 runs to 14 residues. Written as DNA, the CDR3 is TGTGCCAGCAGCGTAGGTTTGGGGCAAGAGACCCAGTACTTC. Translation: CASSVGLGQETQYF. The full variable domain, in which reference TRBV9 and TRBJ2-5 provide the parts outside the CDR3, is DSGVTQTPKHLITATGQRVTLRCSPRSGDLSVYWYQQSLDQGLQFLIQYYNGEERAKGNILERFSAQQFPDLHSELNLSSLELGDSALYFCASSVGLGQETQYFGPGTRLLVL.

V is TRBV10-2 and J is TRBJ2-3; no clear D. Per germline, CDR1 WSHSY and CDR2 SAAADI. The CDR3 extends over 14 amino acids. Trimming took 4 bases from V and 1 from J, leaving 9 bases between them. The CDR3 here is CASSATSRTDTQYF. CDR3 DNA sequence: TGCGCCAGCAGTGCAACGTCACGCACAGATACGCAGTATTTT.

The chain uses TRBV6-6 and TRBJ2-1, with TRBD2 matching 8 bases. This CDR3 comprises 15 residues. The germline V gene encodes CDR1 MNHNY and CDR2 SVGAGI (reference sequence). V lost 2 bases to trimming and J lost 9 bases; unmatched junction nucleotides: 9. The CDR3 DNA reads TGTGCCAGCAGTTACGTAGCGGGGAGGTCCGGTGAGCAGTTCTTC. Translation gives CASSYVAGRSGEQFF.

As for this clone: The junction shows a germline mismatch at one end, possibly a read error. The rearrangement links TRBV28 to TRBJ2-7; possible D gene TRBD1, 5 bases. The CDR3 spans 8 residues. Germline loops: CDR1 MDHEN, CDR2 SYDVKM. CDR3 nucleotide sequence: TGTGCCAGCAGGGGGCTGGACTTC. This sequence encodes CASRGLDF.

The chain carries TRBV28 and TRBJ2-6, with D possibly being TRBD2 (6 bases). V lost 8 bases, J lost 5 bases, and 22 bases lay in between. The length of the CDR3 is 17 residues. The germline V gene has CDR1 MDHEN and CDR2 SYDVKM. The CDR3 DNA follows: TGTGCCAGCCATTCTCCTTTGGAGGGAAGCAGGGCCAACGTCCTGACTTTC. Residues: CASHSPLEGSRANVLTF. Full variable domain (outside the CDR3, taken from reference TRBV28 and TRBJ2-6): DVKVTQSSRYLVKRTGEKVFLECVQDMDHENMFWYRQDPGLGLRLIYFSYDVKMKEKGDIPEGYSVSREKKERFSLILESASTNQTSMYLCASHSPLEGSRANVLTFGAGSRLTVL.

DNA for the CDR3: TGTGCCAGCAGTTCTCGACAGCGAGCTAACTATGGCTACACCTTC. Protein sequence: CASSSRQRANYGYTF. The V call is TRBV6-5, the J call TRBJ1-2; D perhaps matches TRBD1 (5 bases). The CDR3 has 15 residues. The V end lost 4 bases, the J end lost 0 bases, and 12 bases lay between the germline ends. The germline CDR1 and CDR2 sequences are MNHEY and SVGAGI.

The V call is TRBV5-1, the J call TRBJ2-3; TRBD2 aligns across 8 bases. The ends lost 4 bases at V and 4 bases at J; junction bases unmatched: 5. CDR3 length: 14 residues. CDR1 and CDR2 from the germline V gene are SGHRS and YFSETQ. The CDR3, as DNA: TGCGCCAGCAGCGCGCGGGAGGCTGCAGATACGCAGTATTTT. Protein product: CASSAREAADTQYF.

To note about this clone: This clone may be a read error of a much larger clone one base away. The identical CDR3 is also encoded by other nucleotide sequences in the sample. The chain joins TRBV5-6 to TRBJ2-7; D gene uncertain. CDR3 length: 12 amino acids. The ends were cut back, 0 bases at V and 2 bases at J, with 3 bases in the middle. The germline V gene encodes CDR1 SGHDT and CDR2 YYEEEE. The CDR3 DNA follows: TGTGCCAGCAGCTTGGGGGCCTACGAGCAGTACTTC. It codes for CASSLGAYEQYF.

The table lists this clone with a count of one. The V call is TRBV6-5, the J call TRBJ2-7; D perhaps matches TRBD2 (6 bases). V lost 6 bases, J lost 6 bases, and 15 bases lay in between. Germline CDR1 and CDR2: MNHEY and SVGAGI. CDR3 length: 13 residues. In nucleotides, the CDR3 is TGTGCCAGCAGCCTGGGGGGACTCGTCGAGCAGTACTTC. Translated, it gives CASSLGGLVEQYF.